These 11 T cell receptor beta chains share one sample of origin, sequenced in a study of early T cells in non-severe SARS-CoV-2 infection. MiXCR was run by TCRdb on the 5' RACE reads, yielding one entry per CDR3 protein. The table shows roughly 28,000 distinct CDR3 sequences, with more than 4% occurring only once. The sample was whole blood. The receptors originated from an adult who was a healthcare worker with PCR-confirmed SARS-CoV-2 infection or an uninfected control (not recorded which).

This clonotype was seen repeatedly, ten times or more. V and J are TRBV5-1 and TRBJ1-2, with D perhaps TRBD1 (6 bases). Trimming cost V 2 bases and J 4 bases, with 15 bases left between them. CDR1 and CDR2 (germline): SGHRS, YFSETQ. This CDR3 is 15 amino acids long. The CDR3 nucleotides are TGCGCCAGCAGCTTCGAAGGGGGAACGGGCTATGGCTACACCTTC. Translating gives CASSFEGGTGYGYTF.

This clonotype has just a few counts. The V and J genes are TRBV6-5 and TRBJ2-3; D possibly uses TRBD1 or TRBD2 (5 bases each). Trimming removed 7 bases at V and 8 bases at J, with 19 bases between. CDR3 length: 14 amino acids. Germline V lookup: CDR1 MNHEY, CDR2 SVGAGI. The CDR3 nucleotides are TGTGCCAGCAACCCCTCCACTCGGGACGGTACGCAGTATTTT. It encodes CASNPSTRDGTQYF.

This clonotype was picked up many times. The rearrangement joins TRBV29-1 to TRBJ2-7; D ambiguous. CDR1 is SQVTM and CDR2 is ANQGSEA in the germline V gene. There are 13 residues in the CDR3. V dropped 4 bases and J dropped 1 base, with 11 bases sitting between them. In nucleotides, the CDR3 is TGCAGCGTTGGTACAGTCTCGTCCTACGAGCAGTACTTC. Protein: CSVGTVSSYEQYF.

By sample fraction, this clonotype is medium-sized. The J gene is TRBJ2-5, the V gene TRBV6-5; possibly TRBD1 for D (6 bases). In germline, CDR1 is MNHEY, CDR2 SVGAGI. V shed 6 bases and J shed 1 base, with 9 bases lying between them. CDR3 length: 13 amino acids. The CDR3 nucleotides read TGTGCCAGCAGCCCGACAGGCCAAGAGACCCAGTACTTC. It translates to CASSPTGQETQYF.

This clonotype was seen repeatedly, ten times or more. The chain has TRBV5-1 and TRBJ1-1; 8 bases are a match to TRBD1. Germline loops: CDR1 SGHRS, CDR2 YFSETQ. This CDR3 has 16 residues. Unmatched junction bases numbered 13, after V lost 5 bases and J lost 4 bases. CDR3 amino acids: CASSFTTDRAVTEAFF. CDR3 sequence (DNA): TGCGCCAGCAGTTTTACTACGGACAGGGCAGTCACTGAAGCTTTCTTT.

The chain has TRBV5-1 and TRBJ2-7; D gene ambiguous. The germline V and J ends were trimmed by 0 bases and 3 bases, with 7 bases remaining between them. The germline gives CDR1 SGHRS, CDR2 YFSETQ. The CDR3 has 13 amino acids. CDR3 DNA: TGCGCCAGCAGCTTGGGACACCTCTACGAGCAGTACTTC. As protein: CASSLGHLYEQYF.

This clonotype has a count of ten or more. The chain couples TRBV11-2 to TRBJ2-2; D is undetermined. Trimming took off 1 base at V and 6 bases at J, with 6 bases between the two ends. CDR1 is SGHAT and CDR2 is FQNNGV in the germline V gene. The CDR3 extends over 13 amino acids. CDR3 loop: CASSLVLAGELFF. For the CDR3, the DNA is TGTGCCAGCAGCTTAGTCCTTGCCGGGGAGCTGTTTTTT.

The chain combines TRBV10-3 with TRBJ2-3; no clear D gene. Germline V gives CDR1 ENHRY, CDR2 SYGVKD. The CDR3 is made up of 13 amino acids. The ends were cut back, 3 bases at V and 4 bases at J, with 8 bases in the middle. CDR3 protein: CAISDGAPDTQYF. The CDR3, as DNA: TGTGCCATCAGTGACGGCGCCCCAGATACGCAGTATTTT.

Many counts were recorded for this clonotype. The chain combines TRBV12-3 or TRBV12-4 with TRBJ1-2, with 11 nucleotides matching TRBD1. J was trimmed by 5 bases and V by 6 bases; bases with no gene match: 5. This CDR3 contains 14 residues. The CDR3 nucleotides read TGTGCCAGCAGCCCGGGACAGGGGGTTTATGGCTACACCTTC. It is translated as CASSPGQGVYGYTF.

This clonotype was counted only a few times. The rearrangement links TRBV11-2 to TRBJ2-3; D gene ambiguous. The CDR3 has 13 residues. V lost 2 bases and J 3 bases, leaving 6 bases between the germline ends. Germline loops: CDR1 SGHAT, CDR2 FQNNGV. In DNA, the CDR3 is TGTGCCAGCAGCTTAAGGAGTACAGATACGCAGTATTTT. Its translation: CASSLRSTDTQYF.

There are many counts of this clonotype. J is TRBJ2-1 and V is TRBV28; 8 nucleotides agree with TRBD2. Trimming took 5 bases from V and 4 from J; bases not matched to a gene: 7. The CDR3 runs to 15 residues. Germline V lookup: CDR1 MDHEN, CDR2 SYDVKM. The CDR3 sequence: CASSTGTRGYNEQFF. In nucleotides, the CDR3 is TGTGCCAGCAGTACCGGGACTAGAGGGTACAATGAGCAGTTCTTC. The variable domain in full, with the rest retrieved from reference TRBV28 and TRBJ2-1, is DVKVTQSSRYLVKRTGEKVFLECVQDMDHENMFWYRQDPGLGLRLIYFSYDVKMKEKGDIPEGYSVSREKKERFSLILESASTNQTSMYLCASSTGTRGYNEQFFGPGTRLTVL.